Listed below are T cell receptor beta chains from one sample, sequenced in a study of T-cell memory formation after mild COVID-19. TCRdb re-called the 5' RACE reads with MiXCR, one entry per CDR3 protein. The sample consists of fewer than 75,000 distinct CDR3 sequences, approximately 12% of them appearing once. The sequencing input was PBMCs or a T cell subset sorted from them (not recorded which). These receptors were obtained from a man aged 18 to 30 who had mild COVID-19 (a few samples of this study predate the infection). Cell type and time point are not known. Each CDR3 is given with its conserved first and last residue. Fields, in order: clone size, J gene, V gene, CDR3 length, D gene, CDR3 protein, CDR3 DNA. The D gene is left open where the match is weak. Clone size is given for some rows only: seen once, a few or many times, or a class if the clone is expanded.

- TRBJ2-1 TRBV14 17 TRBD1 CASSRMPGQGSGNEQFF TGTGCCAGCAGCCGAATGCCGGGACAGGGGTCCGGCAATGAGCAGTTCTTC
- TRBJ1-2 TRBV7-2 12 - CASSLTAYGYTF TGTGCCAGCAGCTTGACAGCTTATGGCTACACCTTC
many TRBJ2-1 TRBV24-1 14 - CATSRGQSYNEQFF TGTGCCACCAGTCGGGGACAATCCTACAATGAGCAGTTCTTC
few TRBJ2-3 TRBV10-3 13 TRBD1 CATGTGEADTQYF TGTGCCACCGGAACAGGGGAAGCAGATACGCAGTATTTT
- TRBJ1-5 TRBV5-1 15 - CASSLGDGGSQPQHF TGCGCCAGCAGCTTGGGGGACGGAGGGAGTCAGCCCCAGCATTTT
- TRBJ1-2 TRBV6-5 13 - CASSPGSYYGYTF TGTGCCAGCAGCCCTGGTAGCTACTATGGCTACACCTTC
many TRBJ1-1 TRBV7-6 15 TRBD1 CASSWKTGPGTEAFF TGTGCCAGCAGCTGGAAGACAGGGCCGGGCACTGAAGCTTTCTTT
many TRBJ2-3 TRBV5-1 16 TRBD2 CASSLRLAASTDTQYF TGCGCCAGCAGCCTCCGACTAGCGGCTAGCACAGATACGCAGTATTTT
- TRBJ1-2 TRBV12-2 13 - CASRRDIYFGYTF TGTGCAAGTCGCAGGGACATATACTTCGGCTACACCTTC
- TRBJ2-3 TRBV20-1 17 TRBD2 CSARDPGSGGAADTQYF TGCAGTGCTAGAGATCCGGGTAGCGGGGGGGCCGCGGATACGCAGTATTTT
many TRBJ2-7 TRBV19 15 TRBD1 CASSIGTGGIYEQYF TGTGCCAGTAGTATCGGGACAGGGGGCATTTACGAGCAGTACTTC
many TRBJ2-7 TRBV7-2 14 - CATHQRGPHYEQYF TGTGCCACCCACCAAAGGGGCCCGCATTACGAGCAGTACTTC
many TRBJ2-5 TRBV20-1 13 TRBD1 CSAGQGARETQYF TGCAGTGCTGGACAGGGGGCTAGGGAGACCCAGTACTTC
- TRBJ1-2 TRBV19 13 - CASSIWQQDGYTF TGTGCCAGTAGTATTTGGCAACAGGATGGCTACACCTTC
few TRBJ2-2 TRBV7-3 18 TRBD2 CASSSRTSGGPNTGELFF TGTGCCAGCAGCTCCCGGACTAGCGGGGGACCGAACACCGGGGAGCTGTTTTTT
many TRBJ2-1 TRBV29-1 16 TRBD1 CSVLPGTGGNHNEQFF TGCAGCGTTTTACCCGGGACAGGGGGGAATCACAATGAGCAGTTCTTC
few TRBJ2-4 TRBV27 15 - CASSRNRVAKNIQYF TGTGCCAGCAGTCGGAACAGGGTAGCCAAAAACATTCAGTACTTC
few TRBJ2-7 TRBV5-1 14 TRBD1 CASSPTGGVVEQYF TGCGCCAGCAGCCCGACAGGGGGAGTGGTCGAGCAGTACTTC
few TRBJ1-6 TRBV7-2 15 - CASSLYGDVGSPLHF TGTGCCAGCAGCTTATACGGGGATGTGGGTTCACCCCTCCACTTT
many TRBJ2-7 TRBV7-2 16 TRBD2 CASSLTSGGSSYEQYF TGTGCCAGCAGCCTTACTAGCGGGGGTTCTTCCTACGAGCAGTACTTC
few TRBJ1-2 TRBV4-1 15 - CASSHQDSPYYGYTF TGCGCCAGCAGCCACCAGGACAGCCCCTACTATGGCTACACCTTC
- TRBJ1-3 TRBV7-2 13 - CASSLDGGNTIYF TGTGCCAGCAGCTTGGACGGGGGAAACACCATATATTTT
medium-sized TRBJ2-7 TRBV7-2 14 - CASSTFDRPYEQYF TGTGCCAGCAGCACCTTCGACAGACCCTACGAGCAGTACTTC
few TRBJ1-1 TRBV2 14 - CASSAGTVVTEAFF TGTGCCAGCAGTGCCGGGACCGTCGTCACTGAAGCTTTCTTT
few TRBJ1-2 TRBV6-5 15 - CASRFEGQQPGGYTF TGTGCCAGCCGCTTCGAGGGACAACAACCTGGGGGCTACACCTTC
few TRBJ1-6 TRBV7-2 14 TRBD1 CASSSRQGQSPLHF TGTGCCAGCAGCTCCCGACAGGGACAATCACCCCTCCACTTT
many TRBJ2-7 TRBV5-1 15 TRBD1 CASSSDREWDYEQYF TGCGCCAGCAGCTCCGACAGGGAGTGGGACTACGAGCAGTACTTC
- TRBJ2-1 TRBV25-1 16 - CASSVRGARIYNEQFF TGTGCCAGCAGTGTCCGGGGGGCCAGGATATACAATGAGCAGTTCTTC
- TRBJ1-4 TRBV5-1 16 - CASSLAGSATNEKLFF TGCGCCAGCAGCTTAGCGGGGTCGGCAACTAATGAAAAACTGTTTTTT
few TRBJ1-4 TRBV5-6 16 - CASSAYRLSTNEKLFF TGTGCCAGCAGCGCTTACAGGCTTTCAACTAATGAAAAACTGTTTTTT
medium-sized TRBJ2-2 TRBV27 16 TRBD1 CASSLSRQGYAGELFF TGTGCCAGCAGTTTATCGAGACAGGGGTACGCCGGGGAGCTGTTTTTT
many TRBJ2-3 TRBV11-2 15 TRBD1 CASSFKGQITDTQYF TGTGCCAGCAGCTTTAAGGGACAGATTACAGATACGCAGTATTTT
- TRBJ2-1 TRBV20-1 16 - CSARSPTGSSYNEQFF TGCAGTGCTAGATCCCCGACAGGAAGCTCCTACAATGAGCAGTTCTTC
once TRBJ1-1 TRBV7-9 15 - CASSLLSTVNTEAFF TGTGCCAGCAGCCTACTTTCGACAGTAAACACTGAAGCTTTCTTT
- TRBJ1-1 TRBV4-2 14 - CASSQDSGRTEAFF TGTGCCAGCAGCCAAGATTCTGGGAGGACTGAAGCTTTCTTT
- TRBJ2-6 TRBV6-2/TRBV6-3 13 - CASTHSGANVLTF TGTGCCAGCACCCACTCTGGGGCCAACGTCCTGACTTTC
- TRBJ1-1 TRBV5-1 14 TRBD1 CASSKDRGPTEAFF TGCGCCAGCAGCAAGGACAGGGGGCCTACTGAAGCTTTCTTT
many TRBJ2-3 TRBV11-2 16 TRBD2 CASSSRTSGGTDTQYF TGTGCCAGCAGCTCTCGGACTAGCGGGGGCACAGATACGCAGTATTTT
many TRBJ2-5 TRBV7-6 13 - CASSLVGRETQYF TGTGCCAGCAGCTTAGTTGGGAGAGAGACCCAGTACTTC
- TRBJ2-3 TRBV24-1 10 - CATKPKQAYF TGTGCCACCAAGCCAAAACAGGCGTATTTT
many TRBJ2-5 TRBV28 13 - CASVTGGSETQYF TGTGCCAGTGTGACGGGGGGCTCAGAGACCCAGTACTTC
many TRBJ2-7 TRBV12-5 12 TRBD1 CASGQGAYEQYF TGTGCTAGTGGCCAGGGGGCCTACGAGCAGTACTTC
many TRBJ2-3 TRBV12-3/TRBV12-4 12 - CASSLAGYTQYF TGTGCCAGCAGTTTGGCGGGGTATACGCAGTATTTT
few TRBJ1-1 TRBV15 13 - CATSRRRGPEAFF TGTGCCACCAGCAGACGGAGGGGCCCTGAAGCTTTCTTT
many TRBJ2-3 TRBV24-1 14 - CATSDLGFTDTQYF TGTGCCACCAGTGACCTTGGTTTCACAGATACGCAGTATTTT
few TRBJ2-5 TRBV4-3 16 TRBD2 CASRRTSGGLQETQYF TGCGCCAGCAGACGGACTAGCGGGGGCCTCCAAGAGACCCAGTACTTC
- TRBJ2-2 TRBV7-2 16 TRBD2 CASSLVGGMNTGELFF TGTGCCAGCAGCTTAGTGGGGGGGATGAACACCGGGGAGCTGTTTTTT
few TRBJ2-7 TRBV7-2 15 - CASSLARGISYEQYF TGTGCCAGCAGCTTAGCTCGGGGAATCTCCTACGAGCAGTACTTC
many TRBJ2-3 TRBV12-3/TRBV12-4 15 TRBD2 CASSLLAGYTDTQYF TGTGCCAGCAGTTTATTAGCGGGGTACACAGATACGCAGTATTTT
many TRBJ2-1 TRBV20-1 17 TRBD2 CSARSLAGDPRYNEQFF TGCAGTGCTAGATCACTAGCGGGGGATCCACGTTACAATGAGCAGTTCTTC
- TRBJ2-3 TRBV7-9 13 - CASSFESTDTQYF TGTGCCAGCAGCTTTGAGAGCACAGATACGCAGTATTTT
many TRBJ2-5 TRBV7-2 14 - CASTPQGGVPTQYF TGTGCCAGCACCCCGCAGGGGGGAGTCCCGACCCAGTACTTC
few TRBJ2-2 TRBV7-3 18 TRBD1 CASSLDRGYGSNTGELFF TGTGCCAGCAGCTTAGACAGGGGGTATGGCTCGAACACCGGGGAGCTGTTTTTT
- TRBJ2-4 TRBV2 11 - CASSQKNIQYF TGTGCCAGCAGTCAAAAAAACATTCAGTACTTC
many TRBJ2-3 TRBV24-1 15 TRBD2 CATSATSGETYTQYF TGTGCCACCTCCGCGACTAGCGGGGAGACCTATACGCAGTATTTT
- TRBJ2-7 TRBV12-3/TRBV12-4 15 - CASSFSRSNSYEQYF TGTGCCAGCAGTTTTAGTAGGTCAAACTCCTACGAGCAGTACTTC
few TRBJ2-1 TRBV20-1 15 - CSARDIRGARNEQFF TGCAGTGCTAGAGACATCCGGGGGGCCAGGAATGAGCAGTTCTTC